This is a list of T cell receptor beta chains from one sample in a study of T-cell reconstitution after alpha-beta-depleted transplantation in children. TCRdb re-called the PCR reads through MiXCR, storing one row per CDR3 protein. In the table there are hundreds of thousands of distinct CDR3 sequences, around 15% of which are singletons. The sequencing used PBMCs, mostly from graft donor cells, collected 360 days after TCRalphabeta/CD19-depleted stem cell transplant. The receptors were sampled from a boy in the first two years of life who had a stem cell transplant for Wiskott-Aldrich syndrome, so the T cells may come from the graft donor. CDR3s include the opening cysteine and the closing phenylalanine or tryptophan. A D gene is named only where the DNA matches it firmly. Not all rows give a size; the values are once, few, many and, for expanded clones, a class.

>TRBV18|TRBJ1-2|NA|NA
TGTGCCAGCTCACCTTTATCCGGGGCCGATGGCTACACCTTC
CASSPLSGADGYTF
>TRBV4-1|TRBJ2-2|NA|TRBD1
TGCGCCAGCAGCCAAGAATACCGGGGAAAGGGGGCGAGCGGGGAGCTGTTTTTT
CASSQEYRGKGASGELFF
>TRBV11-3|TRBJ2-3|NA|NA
TGTGCCAGCAGCTCTAGTAGGGACGGCTGGACAGATACGCAGTATTTT
CASSSSRDGWTDTQYF
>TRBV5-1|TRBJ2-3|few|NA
TGCGCCAGCAGCCCGGCCGGGTACACAGATACGCAGTATTTT
CASSPAGYTDTQYF
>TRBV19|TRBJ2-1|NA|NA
TGTGCCAGTATGAGGGGGGATTGGGGGCACAATGAGCAGTTCTTC
CASMRGDWGHNEQFF
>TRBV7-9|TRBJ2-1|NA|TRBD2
TGTGCCAGCAGCGACAGACTAGCGCCATACAATGAGCAGTTCTTC
CASSDRLAPYNEQFF
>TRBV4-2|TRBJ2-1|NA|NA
TGTGCCAGCAGCCAGCCAGGGTACAATGAGCAGTTCTTC
CASSQPGYNEQFF
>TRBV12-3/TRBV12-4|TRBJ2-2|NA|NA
TGTGCCAGCAGTTGGTTTGGGCGCACCGGGGAGCTGTTTTTT
CASSWFGRTGELFF
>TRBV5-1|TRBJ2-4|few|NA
TGCGCCAGCAGCTTGGAATCCAGCTCCCTTCAGTACTTC
CASSLESSSLQYF
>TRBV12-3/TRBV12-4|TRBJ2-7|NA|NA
TGTGCCAGCAGTTTAGCGCCTGGCGGAGGCTCCGAGCAGTACTTC
CASSLAPGGGSEQYF
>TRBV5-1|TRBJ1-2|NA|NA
TGCGCCAGCAGCTTGGGAGGGGCCCGATTTGGCTACACCTTC
CASSLGGARFGYTF
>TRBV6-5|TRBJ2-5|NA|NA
TGTGCCAGCAGTTACGGGACCCAAGAGACCCAGTACTTC
CASSYGTQETQYF
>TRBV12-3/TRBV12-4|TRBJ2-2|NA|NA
TGTGCCTTCACTTCTGGACAGCACAAGGTCCCCACCGGGGAGCTGTTTTTT
CAFTSGQHKVPTGELFF
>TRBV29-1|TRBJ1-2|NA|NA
TGCAGCGTTGCTGGAATATTGACCGCTGGCTACACCTTC
CSVAGILTAGYTF
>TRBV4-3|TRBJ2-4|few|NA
TGCGCCAGCAGCCAAGATACGGCCAAAAACATTCAGTACTTC
CASSQDTAKNIQYF
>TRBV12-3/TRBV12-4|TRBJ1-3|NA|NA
TGTGCCAGCAGCCCACCTCGAGCCTCTGGAAACACCATATATTTT
CASSPPRASGNTIYF
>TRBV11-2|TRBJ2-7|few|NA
TGTGCCAGCAGCCCTGCTAGACATATCTACGAGCAGTACTTC
CASSPARHIYEQYF
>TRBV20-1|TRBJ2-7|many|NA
TGCAGTGCTAGCCCCATTAACGAGCAGTACTTC
CSASPINEQYF